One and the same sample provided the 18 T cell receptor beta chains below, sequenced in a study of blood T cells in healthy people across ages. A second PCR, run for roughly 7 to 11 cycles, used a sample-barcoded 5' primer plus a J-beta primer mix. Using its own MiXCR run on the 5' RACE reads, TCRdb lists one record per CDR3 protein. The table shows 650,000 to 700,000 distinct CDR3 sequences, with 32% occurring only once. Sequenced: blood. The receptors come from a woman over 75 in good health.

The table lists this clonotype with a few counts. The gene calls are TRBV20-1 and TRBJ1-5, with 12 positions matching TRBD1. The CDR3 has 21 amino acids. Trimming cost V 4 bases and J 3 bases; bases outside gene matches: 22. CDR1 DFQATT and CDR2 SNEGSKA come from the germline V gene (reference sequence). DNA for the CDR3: TGCAGTGCTAAAGGCCATGCACCGGGACAGGGGGCGAGAGAACTCAATCAGCCCCAGCATTTT. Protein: CSAKGHAPGQGARELNQPQHF.

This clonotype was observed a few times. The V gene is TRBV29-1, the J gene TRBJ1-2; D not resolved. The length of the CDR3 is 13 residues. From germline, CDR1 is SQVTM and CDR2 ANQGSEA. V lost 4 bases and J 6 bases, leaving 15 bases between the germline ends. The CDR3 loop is CSVGGVWNDGYTF. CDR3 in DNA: TGCAGCGTTGGTGGGGTTTGGAACGATGGCTACACCTTC.

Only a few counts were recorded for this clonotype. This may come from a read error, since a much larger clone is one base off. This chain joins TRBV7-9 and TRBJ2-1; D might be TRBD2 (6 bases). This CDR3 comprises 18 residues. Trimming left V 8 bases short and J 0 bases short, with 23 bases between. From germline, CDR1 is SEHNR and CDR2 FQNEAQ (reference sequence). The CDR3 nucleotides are TGTGCCAGCGGCCTATCGCCGCGCGGGGTTCACTCCTACAATGAGCAGTTCTTC. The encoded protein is CASGLSPRGVHSYNEQFF.

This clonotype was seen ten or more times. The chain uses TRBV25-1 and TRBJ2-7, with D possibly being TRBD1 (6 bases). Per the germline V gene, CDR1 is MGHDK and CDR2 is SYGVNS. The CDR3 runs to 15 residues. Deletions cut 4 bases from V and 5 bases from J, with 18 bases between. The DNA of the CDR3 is TGTGCCAGCAGTGGAACTTCGACAGGTCGGCACGAGCAGTACTTC. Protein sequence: CASSGTSTGRHEQYF.

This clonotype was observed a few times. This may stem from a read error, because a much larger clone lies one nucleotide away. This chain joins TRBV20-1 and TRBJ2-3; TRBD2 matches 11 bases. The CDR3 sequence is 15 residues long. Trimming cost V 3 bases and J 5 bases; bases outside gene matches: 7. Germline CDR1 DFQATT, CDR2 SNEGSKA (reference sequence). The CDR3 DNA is TGCAGTGCTAGTCGTAGCGGGGGGGTTGGAGATACGCAGTATTTT. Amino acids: CSASRSGGVGDTQYF.

CDR3 residues: CASSLATGTGELFF. The DNA for the CDR3 is TGTGCCAGCAGTTTAGCGACTGGGACCGGGGAGCTGTTTTTT. The chain combines TRBV12-3 or TRBV12-4 with TRBJ2-2, with unresolved D. The CDR3 extends over 14 amino acids. V lost 0 bases and J 5 bases, leaving 7 bases between the germline ends.

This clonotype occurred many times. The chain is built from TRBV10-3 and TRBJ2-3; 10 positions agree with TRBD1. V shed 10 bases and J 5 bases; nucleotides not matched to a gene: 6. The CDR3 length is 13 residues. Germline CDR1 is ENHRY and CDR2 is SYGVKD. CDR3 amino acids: CATGTGEGDTQYF. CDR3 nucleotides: TGTGCCACCGGGACAGGGGAGGGAGATACGCAGTATTTT.

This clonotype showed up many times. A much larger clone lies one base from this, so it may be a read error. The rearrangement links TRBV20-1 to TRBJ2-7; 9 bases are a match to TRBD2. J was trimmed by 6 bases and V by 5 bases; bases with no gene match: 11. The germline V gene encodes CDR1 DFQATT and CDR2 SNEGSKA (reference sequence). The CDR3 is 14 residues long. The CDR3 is CSAFAGGRLFEQYF. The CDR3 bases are TGCAGTGCTTTCGCGGGGGGGAGGCTGTTCGAGCAGTACTTC.

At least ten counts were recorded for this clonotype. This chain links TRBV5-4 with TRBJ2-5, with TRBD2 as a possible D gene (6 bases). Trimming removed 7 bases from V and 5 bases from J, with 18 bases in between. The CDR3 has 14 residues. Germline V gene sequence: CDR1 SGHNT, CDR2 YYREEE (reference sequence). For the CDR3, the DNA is TGTGCCAGCTCCTCTGGAGGGAATGGCGAGACCCAGTACTTC. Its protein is CASSSGGNGETQYF. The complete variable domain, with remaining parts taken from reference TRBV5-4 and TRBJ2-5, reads ETGVTQSPTHLIKTRGQQVTLRCSSQSGHNTVSWYQQALGQGPQFIFQYYREEENGRGNFPPRFSGLQFPNYSSELNVNALELDDSALYLCASSSGGNGETQYFGPGTRLLVL.

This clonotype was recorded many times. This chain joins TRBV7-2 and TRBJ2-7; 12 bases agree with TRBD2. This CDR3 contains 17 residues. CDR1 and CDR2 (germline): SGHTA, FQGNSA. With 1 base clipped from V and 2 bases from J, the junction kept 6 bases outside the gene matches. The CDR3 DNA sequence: TGTGCCAGCAGCTTAGAAGGACTAGCGGGGTATCCCTACGAGCAGTACTTC. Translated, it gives CASSLEGLAGYPYEQYF.

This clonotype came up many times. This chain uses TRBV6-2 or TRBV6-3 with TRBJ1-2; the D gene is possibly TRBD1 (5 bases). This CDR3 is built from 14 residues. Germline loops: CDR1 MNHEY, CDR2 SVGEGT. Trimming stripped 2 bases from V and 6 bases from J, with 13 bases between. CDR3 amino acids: CASSYEAGLHGYTF. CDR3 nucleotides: TGTGCCAGCAGTTACGAAGCAGGGCTCCATGGCTACACCTTC.

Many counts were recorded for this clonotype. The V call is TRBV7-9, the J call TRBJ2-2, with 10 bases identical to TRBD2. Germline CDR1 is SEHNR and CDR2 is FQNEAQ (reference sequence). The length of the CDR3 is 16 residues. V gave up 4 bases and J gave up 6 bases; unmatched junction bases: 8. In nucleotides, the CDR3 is TGTGCCAGCAGCTCGCCAGCGGGGGGGCCGGCCGGGGAGCTGTTTTTT. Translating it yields CASSSPAGGPAGELFF. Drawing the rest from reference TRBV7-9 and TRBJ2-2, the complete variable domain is DTGVSQNPRHKITKRGQNVTFRCDPISEHNRLYWYRQTLGQGPEFLTYFQNEAQLEKSRLLSDRFSAERPKGSFSTLEIQRTEQGDSAMYLCASSSPAGGPAGELFFGEGSRLTVL.

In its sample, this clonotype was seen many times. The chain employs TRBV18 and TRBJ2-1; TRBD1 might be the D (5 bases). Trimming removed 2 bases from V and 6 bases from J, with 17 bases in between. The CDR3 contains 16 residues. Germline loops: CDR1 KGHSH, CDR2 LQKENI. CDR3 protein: CASSPFGAGRSNEQFF. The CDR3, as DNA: TGTGCCAGCTCACCATTTGGGGCAGGGCGGTCCAATGAGCAGTTCTTC.

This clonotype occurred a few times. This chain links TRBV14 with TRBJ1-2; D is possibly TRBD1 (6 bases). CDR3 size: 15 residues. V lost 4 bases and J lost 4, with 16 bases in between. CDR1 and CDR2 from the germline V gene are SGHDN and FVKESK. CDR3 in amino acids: CASSLTGPGGYGYTF. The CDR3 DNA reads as TGTGCCAGCAGCCTTACAGGGCCGGGGGGCTATGGCTACACCTTC.

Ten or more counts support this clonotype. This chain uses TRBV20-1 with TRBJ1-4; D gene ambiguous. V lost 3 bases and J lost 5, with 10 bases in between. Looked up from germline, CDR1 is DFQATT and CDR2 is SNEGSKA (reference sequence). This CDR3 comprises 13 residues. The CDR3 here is CSARPMANEKLFF. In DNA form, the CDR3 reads TGCAGTGCTAGGCCCATGGCAAATGAAAAACTGTTTTTT.

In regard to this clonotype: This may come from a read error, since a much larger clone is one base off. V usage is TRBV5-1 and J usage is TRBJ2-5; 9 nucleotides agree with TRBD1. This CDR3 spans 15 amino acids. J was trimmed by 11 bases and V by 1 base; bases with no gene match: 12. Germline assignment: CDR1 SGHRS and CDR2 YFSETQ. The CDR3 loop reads CASSLIGQGTHEQYF. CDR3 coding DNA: TGCGCCAGCAGCTTGATAGGACAGGGGACCCATGAGCAGTACTTC.

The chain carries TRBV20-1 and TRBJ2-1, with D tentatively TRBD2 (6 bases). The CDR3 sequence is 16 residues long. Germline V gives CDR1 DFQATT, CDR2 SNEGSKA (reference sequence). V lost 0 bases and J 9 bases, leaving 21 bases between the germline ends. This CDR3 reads CSARDGSGVRVSEQFF. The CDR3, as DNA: TGCAGTGCTAGAGATGGGTCGGGAGTGAGGGTGAGTGAGCAGTTCTTC.

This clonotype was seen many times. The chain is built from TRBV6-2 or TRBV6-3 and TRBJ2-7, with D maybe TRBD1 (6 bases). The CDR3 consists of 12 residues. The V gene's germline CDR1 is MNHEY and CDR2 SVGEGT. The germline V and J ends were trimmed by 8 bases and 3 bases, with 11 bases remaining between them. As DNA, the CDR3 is TGTGCCAGCCGGGACATAGGCTACGAGCAGTACTTC. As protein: CASRDIGYEQYF.